This is a list of T cell receptor beta chains from one sample in a study of T cell clones after liver transplantation. The protocol was immunoSEQ multiplex PCR, while the TCRdb copy is restricted to in-frame clones and leaves out a portion. This table has some 120,000 clones, about nine tenths appearing once. Here the sequenced sample was CD4+ T cells from blood, taken 12 months after liver transplant. All receptors come from a human patient who received a liver transplant. Some T cells could come from the graft donor. Each CDR3 is given with its conserved first and last residue. D genes are given only for firm matches. The size entry is marked missing in some rows and otherwise reads once, few, many or a size class.

v_call	j_call	d_call	clone_size	cdr3_aa
TRBV5-1	TRBJ2-7	TRBD1	-	CASSPGQDYEQYF
TRBV5-4	TRBJ2-5	-	-	CASSPPRGETQYF
TRBV29-1	TRBJ1-5	-	few	CSVVQGSQPQHF
TRBV11-2	TRBJ2-2	-	-	CASSEGGELFF
TRBV5-4	TRBJ1-1	-	-	CASSLEAQAFF
TRBV5-6	TRBJ2-7	-	once	CASSFFSKSSYEQYF
TRBV7-3	TRBJ1-2	TRBD1	-	CASSSQDRGGYTF
TRBV6-1	TRBJ1-1	-	-	CASSELSAPSPNTEAFF
TRBV19	TRBJ1-4	TRBD1	-	CASMQGVRNEKLFF
TRBV19	TRBJ2-2	-	-	CASSMDGTGELFF
TRBV27	TRBJ2-7	-	once	CASSSLAPYEQYF
TRBV10-2	TRBJ2-3	-	-	CASSESRRTDTQYF
TRBV18	TRBJ2-7	TRBD1	-	CASSHRGQGAYEQYF
TRBV5-1	TRBJ2-1	TRBD1	-	CASSSQGASYNEQFF
TRBV19	TRBJ1-5	TRBD1	-	CASSMQPGQGTQPQHF
TRBV6-6	TRBJ2-3	TRBD2	-	CAKQLAGGSTDTQYF
TRBV14	TRBJ2-7	-	-	CASSQTGAYYEQYF
TRBV6-6	TRBJ2-7	TRBD2	-	CASSAGGMSYGQYF
TRBV6-1	TRBJ1-5	-	once	CASSPGHGSNQPQHF
TRBV9	TRBJ2-4	TRBD1	-	CASSATGGGSAKNIQYF